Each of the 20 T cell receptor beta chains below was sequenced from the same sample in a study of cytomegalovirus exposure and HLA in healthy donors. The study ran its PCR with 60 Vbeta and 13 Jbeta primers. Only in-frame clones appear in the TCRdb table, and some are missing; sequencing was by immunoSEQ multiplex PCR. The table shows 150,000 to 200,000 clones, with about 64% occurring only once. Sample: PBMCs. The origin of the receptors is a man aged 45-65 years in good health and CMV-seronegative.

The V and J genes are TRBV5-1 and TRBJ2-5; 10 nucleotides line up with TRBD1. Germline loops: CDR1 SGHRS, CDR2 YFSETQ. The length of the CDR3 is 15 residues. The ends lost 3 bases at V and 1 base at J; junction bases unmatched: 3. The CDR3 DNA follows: TGCGCCAGCAGCTCGACAGGGGGCCTCCAAGAGACCCAGTACTTC. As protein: CASSSTGGLQETQYF.

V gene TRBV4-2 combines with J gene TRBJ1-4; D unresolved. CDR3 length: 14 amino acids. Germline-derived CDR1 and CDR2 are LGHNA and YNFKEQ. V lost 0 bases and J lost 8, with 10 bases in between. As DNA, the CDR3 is TGTGCCAGCAGCCAAGAGCCGGGTAAAGAAAAACTGTTTTTT. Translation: CASSQEPGKEKLFF.

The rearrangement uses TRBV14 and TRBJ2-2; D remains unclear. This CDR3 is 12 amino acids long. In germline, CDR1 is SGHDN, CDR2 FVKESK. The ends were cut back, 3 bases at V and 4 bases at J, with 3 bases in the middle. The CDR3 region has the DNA TGTGCCAGCAGCCACCTCACCGGGGAGCTGTTTTTT. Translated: CASSHLTGELFF.

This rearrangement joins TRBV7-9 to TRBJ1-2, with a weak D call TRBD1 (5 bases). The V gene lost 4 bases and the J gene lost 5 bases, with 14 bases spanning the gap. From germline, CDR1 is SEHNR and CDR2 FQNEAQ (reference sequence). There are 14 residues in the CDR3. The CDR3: CASSWLQDPYGYTF. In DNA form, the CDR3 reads TGTGCCAGCAGCTGGTTACAGGATCCGTATGGCTACACCTTC.

Here the CDR3 DNA reads TGTGCCAGCAGATTAGCGGGGGGCCGCACAGATACGCAGTATTTT. As protein: CASRLAGGRTDTQYF. V and J are TRBV5-4 and TRBJ2-3, with 10 positions matching TRBD2. This CDR3 is built from 15 residues. Trimming at V came to 5 bases and at J to 1 base, leaving 4 bases not matched to a gene. Germline CDR1 and CDR2: SGHNT and YYREEE (reference sequence).

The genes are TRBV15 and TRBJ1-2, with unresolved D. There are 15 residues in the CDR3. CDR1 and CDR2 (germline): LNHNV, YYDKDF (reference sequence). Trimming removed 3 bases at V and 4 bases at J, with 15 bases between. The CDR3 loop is CATSRAGGIAYGYTF. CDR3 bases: TGTGCCACCAGCAGGGCCGGAGGGATCGCCTATGGCTACACCTTC.

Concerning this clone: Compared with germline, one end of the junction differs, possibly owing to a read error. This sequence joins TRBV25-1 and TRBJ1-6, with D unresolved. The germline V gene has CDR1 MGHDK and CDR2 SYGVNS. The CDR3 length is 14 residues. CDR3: CASSVLTYNSPLHF. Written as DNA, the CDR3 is TGTGCCAGCAGTGTTTTAACCTACAATTCACCCCTCCACTTT.

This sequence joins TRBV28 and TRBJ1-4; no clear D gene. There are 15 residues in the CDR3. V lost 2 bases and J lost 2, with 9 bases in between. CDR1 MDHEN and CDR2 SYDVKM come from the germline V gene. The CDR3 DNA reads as TGTGCCAGCAGTTTACCCAAAACTACTAATGAAAAACTGTTTTTT. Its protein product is CASSLPKTTNEKLFF.

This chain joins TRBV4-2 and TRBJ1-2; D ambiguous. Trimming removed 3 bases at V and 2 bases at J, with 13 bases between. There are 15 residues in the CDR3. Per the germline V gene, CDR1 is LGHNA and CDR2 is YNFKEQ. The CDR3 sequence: CASSQQAGLNYGYTF. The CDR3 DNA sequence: TGTGCCAGCAGCCAGCAGGCGGGGTTAAACTATGGCTACACCTTC.

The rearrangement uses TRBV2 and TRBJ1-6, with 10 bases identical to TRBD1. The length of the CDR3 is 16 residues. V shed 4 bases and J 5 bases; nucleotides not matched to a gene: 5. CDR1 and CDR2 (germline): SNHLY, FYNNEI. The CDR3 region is CASSVQGQGNNSPLHF. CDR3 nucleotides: TGTGCCAGCAGTGTACAGGGACAGGGGAATAATTCACCCCTCCACTTT.

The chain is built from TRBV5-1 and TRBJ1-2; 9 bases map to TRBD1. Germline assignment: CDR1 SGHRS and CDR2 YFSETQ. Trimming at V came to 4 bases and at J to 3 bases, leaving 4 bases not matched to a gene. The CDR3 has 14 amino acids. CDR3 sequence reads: CASSKDRGDYGYTF. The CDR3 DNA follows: TGCGCCAGCAGCAAAGACAGGGGGGACTATGGCTACACCTTC.

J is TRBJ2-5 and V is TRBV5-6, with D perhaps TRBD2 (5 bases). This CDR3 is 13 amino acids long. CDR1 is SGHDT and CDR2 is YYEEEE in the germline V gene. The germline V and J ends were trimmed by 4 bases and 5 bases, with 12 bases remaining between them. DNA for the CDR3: TGTGCCAGCAGCCCGACGGGGTTGGAGACCCAGTACTTC. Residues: CASSPTGLETQYF.

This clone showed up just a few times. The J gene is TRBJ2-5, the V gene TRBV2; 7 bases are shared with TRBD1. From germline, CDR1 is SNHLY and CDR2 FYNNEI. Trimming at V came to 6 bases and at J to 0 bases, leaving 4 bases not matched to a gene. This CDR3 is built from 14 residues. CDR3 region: CASRTGINQETQYF. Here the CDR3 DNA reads TGTGCCAGCAGGACAGGGATTAACCAAGAGACCCAGTACTTC.

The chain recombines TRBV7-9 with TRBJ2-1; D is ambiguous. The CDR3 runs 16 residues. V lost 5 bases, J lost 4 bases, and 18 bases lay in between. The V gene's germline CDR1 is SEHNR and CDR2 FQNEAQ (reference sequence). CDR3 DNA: TGTGCCAGCAGCCCCCGCGGCTTCTCGGCGTACAATGAGCAGTTCTTC. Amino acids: CASSPRGFSAYNEQFF. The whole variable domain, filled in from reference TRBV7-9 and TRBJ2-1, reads DTGVSQNPRHKITKRGQNVTFRCDPISEHNRLYWYRQTLGQGPEFLTYFQNEAQLEKSRLLSDRFSAERPKGSFSTLEIQRTEQGDSAMYLCASSPRGFSAYNEQFFGPGTRLTVL.

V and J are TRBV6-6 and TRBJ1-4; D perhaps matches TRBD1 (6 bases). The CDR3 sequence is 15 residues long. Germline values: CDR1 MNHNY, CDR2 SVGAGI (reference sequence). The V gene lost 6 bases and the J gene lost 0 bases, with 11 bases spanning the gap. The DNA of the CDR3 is TGTGCCAGCAGGGGGACAAGCTCAACTAATGAAAAACTGTTTTTT. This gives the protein CASRGTSSTNEKLFF.

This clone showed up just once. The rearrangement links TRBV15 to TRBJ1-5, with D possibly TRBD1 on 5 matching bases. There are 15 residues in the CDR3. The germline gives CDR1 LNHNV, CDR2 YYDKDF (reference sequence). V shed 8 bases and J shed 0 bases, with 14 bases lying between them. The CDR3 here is CATGAAGYSNQPQHF. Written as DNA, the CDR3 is TGTGCCACCGGGGCCGCCGGTTATAGCAATCAGCCCCAGCATTTT.

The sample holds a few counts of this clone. CDR3 nucleotides: TGTGCCAGCAGCCTAAGCCCTCCTCGGCAGGGAGGCGAAAAACTGTTTTTT. Translating gives CASSLSPPRQGGEKLFF. The rearrangement uses TRBV7-2 and TRBJ1-4, with a weak D call TRBD1 (5 bases). CDR1 and CDR2 (germline): SGHTA, FQGNSA. The V end lost 5 bases, the J end lost 8 bases, and 24 bases lay between the germline ends. This CDR3 is 17 amino acids long.

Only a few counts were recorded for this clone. CDR3 bases: TGTGCCAGCAGCCAGGGGGCTCAAGAGACCCAGTACTTC. This codes for CASSQGAQETQYF. V usage is TRBV7-2 and J usage is TRBJ2-5, with TRBD1 matching 8 bases. The ends lost 5 bases at V and 2 bases at J; junction bases unmatched: 1. Germline lookup yields CDR1 SGHTA and CDR2 FQGNSA. The CDR3 extends over 13 amino acids.

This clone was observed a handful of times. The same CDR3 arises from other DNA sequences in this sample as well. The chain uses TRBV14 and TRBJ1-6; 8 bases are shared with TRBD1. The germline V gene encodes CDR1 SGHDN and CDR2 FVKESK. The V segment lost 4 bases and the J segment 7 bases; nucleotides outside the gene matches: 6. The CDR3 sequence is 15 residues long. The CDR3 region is CASSRTGGWNSPLHF. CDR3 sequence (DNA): TGTGCCAGCAGCCGCACAGGGGGGTGGAATTCACCCCTCCACTTT.

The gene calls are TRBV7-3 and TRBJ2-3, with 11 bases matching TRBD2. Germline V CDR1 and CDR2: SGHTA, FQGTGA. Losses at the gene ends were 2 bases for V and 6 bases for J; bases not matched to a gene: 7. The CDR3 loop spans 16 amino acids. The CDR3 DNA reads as TGTGCCAGCAGCTTAGGGTTAGCGGGGGGGCCCGATACGCAGTATTTT. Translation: CASSLGLAGGPDTQYF. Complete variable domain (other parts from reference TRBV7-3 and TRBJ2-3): GAGVSQTPSNKVTEKGKYVELRCDPISGHTALYWYRQSLGQGPEFLIYFQGTGAADDSGLPNDRFFAVRPEGSVSTLKIQRTERGDSAVYLCASSLGLAGGPDTQYFGPGTRLTVL.